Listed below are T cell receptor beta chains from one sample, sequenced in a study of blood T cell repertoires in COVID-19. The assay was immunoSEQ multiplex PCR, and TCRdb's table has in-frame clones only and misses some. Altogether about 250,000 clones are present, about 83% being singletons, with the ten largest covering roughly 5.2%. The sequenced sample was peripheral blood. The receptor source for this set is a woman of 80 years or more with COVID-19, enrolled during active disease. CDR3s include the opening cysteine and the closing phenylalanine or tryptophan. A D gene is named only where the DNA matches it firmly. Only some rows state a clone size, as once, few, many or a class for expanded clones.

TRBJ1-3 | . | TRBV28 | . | CASSFLGSSGNTIYF | TGTGCCAGCAGTTTTTTGGGGAGCTCTGGAAACACCATATATTTT
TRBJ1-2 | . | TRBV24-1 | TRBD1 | CATSDSGQGYGYTF | TGTGCCACCAGTGATTCCGGACAGGGATATGGCTACACCTTC
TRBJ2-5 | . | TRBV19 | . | CASSTLGGGTETQYF | TGTGCCAGTAGTACCTTAGGGGGGGGCACGGAGACCCAGTACTTC
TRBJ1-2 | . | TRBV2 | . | CASRSLDYGYTF | TGTGCCAGCCGGAGTTTAGACTATGGCTACACCTTC
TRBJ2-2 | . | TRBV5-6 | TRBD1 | CASNRGNTGELFF | TGTGCCAGCAACAGGGGGAACACCGGGGAGCTGTTTTTT
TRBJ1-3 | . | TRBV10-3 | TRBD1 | CAISPGGSGNTIYF | TGTGCCATCAGCCCAGGGGGCTCTGGAAACACCATATATTTT
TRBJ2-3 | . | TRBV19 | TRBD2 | CASSMLAGGTDTQYF | TGTGCCAGTAGTATGCTAGCGGGGGGGACAGATACGCAGTATTTT
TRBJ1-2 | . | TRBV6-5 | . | CASSPRQAHGYTF | TGTGCCAGCAGCCCGAGACAGGCGCATGGCTACACCTTC
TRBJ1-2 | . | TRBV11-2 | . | CASSFERGIYGYTF | TGTGCCAGCAGCTTCGAACGGGGGATCTATGGCTACACCTTC
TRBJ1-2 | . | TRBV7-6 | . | CASSPTGNSGYTF | TGTGCCAGCAGCCCCACAGGAAATTCTGGCTACACCTTC
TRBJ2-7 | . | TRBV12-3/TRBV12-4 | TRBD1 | CASSFRQGSEQYF | TGTGCCAGCAGTTTTCGACAGGGCTCCGAGCAGTACTTC
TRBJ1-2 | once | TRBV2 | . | CASSEEFGYGYTF | TGTGCCAGCAGTGAGGAGTTCGGGTATGGCTACACCTTC
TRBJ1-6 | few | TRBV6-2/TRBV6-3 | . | CASSSGAGHSPLHF | TGTGCCAGCAGTTCCGGAGCTGGTCATTCACCCCTCCACTTT
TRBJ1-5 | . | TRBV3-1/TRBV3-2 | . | CASSQGQGPQPQHF | TGTGCCAGCAGCCAAGGGCAGGGCCCTCAGCCCCAGCATTTT
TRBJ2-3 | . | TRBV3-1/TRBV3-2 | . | CASSRGGAGTDTQYF | TGTGCCAGCAGCCGTGGCGGGGCCGGCACAGATACGCAGTATTTT
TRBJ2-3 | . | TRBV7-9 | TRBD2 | CASSLNGGATDTQYF | TGTGCCAGCAGCTTAAACGGGGGGGCAACAGATACGCAGTATTTT
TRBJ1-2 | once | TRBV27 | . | CASSLSVVSEYYTF | TGTGCCAGCAGTTTATCAGTGGTTAGCGAGTACTACACCTTC
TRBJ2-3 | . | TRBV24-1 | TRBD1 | CATSSGQGGGTDTQYF | TGTGCCACCAGCTCCGGACAGGGAGGAGGCACAGATACGCAGTATTTT
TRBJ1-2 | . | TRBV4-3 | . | CASSQDHGYGYTF | TGCGCCAGCAGCCAAGATCACGGCTATGGCTACACCTTC
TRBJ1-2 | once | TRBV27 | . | CASTPRGNYGYTF | TGTGCCAGCACCCCTCGGGGGAACTATGGCTACACCTTC
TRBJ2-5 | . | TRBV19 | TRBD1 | CASSRTWTGGGQETQYF | TGTGCCAGTAGTAGAACCTGGACAGGGGGCGGGCAAGAGACCCAGTACTTC
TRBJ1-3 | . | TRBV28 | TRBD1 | CASGTGAGNTIYF | TGTGCCAGCGGGACAGGGGCTGGAAACACCATATATTTT
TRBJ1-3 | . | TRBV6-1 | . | CASSETLGGSGNTIYF | TGTGCCAGCAGTGAAACCCTGGGGGGCTCTGGAAACACCATATATTTT
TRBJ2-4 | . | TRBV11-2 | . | CASSPLAGGPKNIQYF | TGTGCCAGCAGCCCGTTGGCGGGTGGGCCAAAAAACATTCAGTACTTC
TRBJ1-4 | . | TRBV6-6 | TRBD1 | CASSDTGTGDEKLFF | TGTGCCAGCAGTGATACCGGGACAGGGGATGAAAAACTGTTTTTT
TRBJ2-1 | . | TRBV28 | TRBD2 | CASSGLAGGSSYNEQFF | TGTGCCAGCTCCGGACTAGCGGGGGGGAGCTCCTACAATGAGCAGTTCTTC
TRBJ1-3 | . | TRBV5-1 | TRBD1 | CASSPGTGGGNTIYF | TGCGCCAGCAGCCCTGGGACAGGGGGAGGAAACACCATATATTTT
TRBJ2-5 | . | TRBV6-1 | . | CASSEQAGQETQYF | TGTGCCAGCAGTGAACAGGCGGGACAAGAGACCCAGTACTTC
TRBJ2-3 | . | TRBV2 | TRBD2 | CASSGLAGDTDTQYF | TGTGCCAGCAGTGGTCTAGCGGGGGACACAGATACGCAGTATTTT
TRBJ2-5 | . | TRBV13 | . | CASSSARQETQYF | TGTGCCAGCAGCTCAGCCAGGCAAGAGACCCAGTACTTC
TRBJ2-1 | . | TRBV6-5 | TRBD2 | CAISSGGPYNEQFF | TGTGCCATCTCTAGCGGGGGGCCATATAATGAGCAGTTCTTC
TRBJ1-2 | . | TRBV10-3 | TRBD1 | CAISETGGARNGYTF | TGTGCCATCAGTGAGACAGGGGGTGCTAGAAATGGCTACACCTTC
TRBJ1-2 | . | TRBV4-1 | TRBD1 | CASSQETGLYGYTF | TGCGCCAGCAGCCAAGAGACAGGGTTATATGGCTACACCTTC
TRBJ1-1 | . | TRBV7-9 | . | CASSLDAGRQAFF | TGTGCCAGCAGCTTAGATGCAGGAAGACAAGCTTTCTTT
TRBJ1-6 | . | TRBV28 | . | CASRPDTNSPLHF | TGTGCCAGCAGGCCAGACACTAATTCACCCCTCCACTTT
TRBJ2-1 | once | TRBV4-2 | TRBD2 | CASSPSGGAYNEQFF | TGTGCCAGCAGCCCTAGCGGGGGGGCCTACAATGAGCAGTTCTTC
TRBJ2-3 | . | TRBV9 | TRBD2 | CASSLGLAGGPTDTQYF | TGTGCCAGCAGCCTTGGACTAGCGGGGGGGCCGACAGATACGCAGTATTTT